This T cell receptor (beta chain) was sequenced during a study of metastatic and nonmetastatic thyroid tumors. Regarding the study as a whole: For both blood and tumor, malignant thyroid tumors reportedly showed significantly higher TCR beta diversity than benign nodules did.

All patients reached thyroid surgery having received no treatment beforehand. This clone was counted many times. The antigen is undetermined. Other nucleotide sequences from this sample produce the same CDR3. Trimming cost V 5 bases and J 2 bases, with 13 bases left between them. The length of the CDR3 is 14 residues. Original analysis: Clinicopathological groups differed in CDR3, with these differences serving to build a distant-metastasis classifier for papillary thyroid cancer. TCRdb reanalyzed the PCR reads via MiXCR. What appears here as the V and J calls and clone size reflects TCRdb's work, not the paper's. The sample shows about 48,000 clones, approximately 20% of them seen only once.

Sequenced material: blood. The receptor comes from a male donor with papillary thyroid cancer or a benign thyroid nodule (not recorded which). Some clones in this sample may be carry-over from other donors' samples. The chain is built from TRBV12-3 or TRBV12-4 and TRBJ2-7; maybe TRBD1 (6 bases). The CDR3 sequence is CASSPGHPPYEQYF. CDR3 nucleotide sequence: TGTGCCAGCAGTCCGGGACACCCCCCCTACGAGCAGTACTTC.